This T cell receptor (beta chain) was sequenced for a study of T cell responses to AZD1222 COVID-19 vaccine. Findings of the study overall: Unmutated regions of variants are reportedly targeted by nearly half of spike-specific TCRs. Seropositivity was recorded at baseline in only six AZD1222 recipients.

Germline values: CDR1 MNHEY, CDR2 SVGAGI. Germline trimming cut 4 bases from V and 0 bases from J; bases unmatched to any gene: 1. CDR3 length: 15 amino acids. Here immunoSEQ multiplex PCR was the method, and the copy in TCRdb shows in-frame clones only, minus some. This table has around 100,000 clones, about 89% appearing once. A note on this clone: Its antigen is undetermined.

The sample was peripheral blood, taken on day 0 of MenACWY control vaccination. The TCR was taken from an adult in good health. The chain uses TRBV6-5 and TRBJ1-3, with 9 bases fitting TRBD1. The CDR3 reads CASSWDRDSGNTIYF. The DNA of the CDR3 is TGTGCCAGCAGTTGGGACAGGGACTCTGGAAACACCATATATTTT.